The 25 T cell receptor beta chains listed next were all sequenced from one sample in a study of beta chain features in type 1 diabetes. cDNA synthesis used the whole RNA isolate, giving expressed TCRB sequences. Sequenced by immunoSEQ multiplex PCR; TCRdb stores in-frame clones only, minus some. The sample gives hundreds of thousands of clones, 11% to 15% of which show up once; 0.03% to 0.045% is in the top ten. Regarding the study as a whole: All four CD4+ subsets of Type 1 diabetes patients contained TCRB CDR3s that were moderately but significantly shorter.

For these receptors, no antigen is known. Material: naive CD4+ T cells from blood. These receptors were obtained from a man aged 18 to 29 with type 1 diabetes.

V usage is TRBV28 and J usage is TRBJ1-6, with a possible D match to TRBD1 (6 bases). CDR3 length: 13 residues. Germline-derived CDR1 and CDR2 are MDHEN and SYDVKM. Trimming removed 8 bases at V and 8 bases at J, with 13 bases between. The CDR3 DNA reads TGTGCCAGCGTAGGGGGGGTGGATTCACCCCTCCACTTT. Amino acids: CASVGGVDSPLHF. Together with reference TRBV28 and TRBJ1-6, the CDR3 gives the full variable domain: DVKVTQSSRYLVKRTGEKVFLECVQDMDHENMFWYRQDPGLGLRLIYFSYDVKMKEKGDIPEGYSVSREKKERFSLILESASTNQTSMYLCASVGGVDSPLHFGNGTRLTVT.

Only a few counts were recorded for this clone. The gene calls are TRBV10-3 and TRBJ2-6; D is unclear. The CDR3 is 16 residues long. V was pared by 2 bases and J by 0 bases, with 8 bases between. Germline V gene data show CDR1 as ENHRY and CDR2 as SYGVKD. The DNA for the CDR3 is TGTGCCATCAGTGAGGGACGTTACTCTGGGGCCAACGTCCTGACTTTC. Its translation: CAISEGRYSGANVLTF.

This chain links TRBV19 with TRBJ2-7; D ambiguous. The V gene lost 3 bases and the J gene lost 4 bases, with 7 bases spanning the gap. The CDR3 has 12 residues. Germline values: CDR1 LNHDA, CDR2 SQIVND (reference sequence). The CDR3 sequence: CASSITDYEQYF. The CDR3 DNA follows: TGTGCCAGTAGTATCACGGATTACGAGCAGTACTTC.

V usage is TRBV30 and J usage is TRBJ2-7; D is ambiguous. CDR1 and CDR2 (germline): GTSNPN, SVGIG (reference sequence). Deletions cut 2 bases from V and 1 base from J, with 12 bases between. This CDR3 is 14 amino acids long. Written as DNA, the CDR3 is TGTGCCTGGAGTAAAAGGACGGTATCCTACGAGCAGTACTTC. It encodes CAWSKRTVSYEQYF.

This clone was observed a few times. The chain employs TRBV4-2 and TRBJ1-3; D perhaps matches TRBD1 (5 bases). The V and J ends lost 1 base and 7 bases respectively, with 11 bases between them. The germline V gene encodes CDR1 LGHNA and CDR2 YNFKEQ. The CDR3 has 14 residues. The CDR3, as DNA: TGTGCCAGCAGCCAAGTACAGGCGGGGAACACCATATATTTT. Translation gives CASSQVQAGNTIYF.

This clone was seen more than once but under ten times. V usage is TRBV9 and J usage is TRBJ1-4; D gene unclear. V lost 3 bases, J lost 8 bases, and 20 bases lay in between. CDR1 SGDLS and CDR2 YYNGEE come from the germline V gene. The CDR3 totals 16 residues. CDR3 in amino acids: CASSASGSTTQEKLFF. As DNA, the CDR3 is TGTGCCAGCAGCGCTTCTGGATCTACCACTCAAGAAAAACTGTTTTTT.

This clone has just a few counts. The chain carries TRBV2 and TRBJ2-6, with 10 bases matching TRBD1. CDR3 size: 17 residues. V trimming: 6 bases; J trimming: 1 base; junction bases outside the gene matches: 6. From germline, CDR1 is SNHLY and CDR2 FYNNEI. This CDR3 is CASSRDRGWSGANVLTF. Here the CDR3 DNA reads TGTGCCAGCAGCCGGGACAGGGGCTGGTCTGGGGCCAACGTCCTGACTTTC.

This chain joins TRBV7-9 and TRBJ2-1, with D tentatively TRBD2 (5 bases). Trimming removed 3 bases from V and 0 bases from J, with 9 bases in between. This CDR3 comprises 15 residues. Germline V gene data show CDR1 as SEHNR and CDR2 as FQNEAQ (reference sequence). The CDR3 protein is CASSFRGSSYNEQFF. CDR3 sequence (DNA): TGTGCCAGCAGCTTTCGGGGAAGCTCCTACAATGAGCAGTTCTTC.

For the CDR3, the DNA is TGTGCCAGCAGTTTAGGGGATCTGGAGGGCTATGGCTACACCTTC. Translating gives CASSLGDLEGYGYTF. This sequence joins TRBV27 and TRBJ1-2; D remains unclear. Looked up from germline, CDR1 is MNHEY and CDR2 is SMNVEV (reference sequence). V shed 2 bases and J shed 4 bases, with 14 bases lying between them. There are 15 residues in the CDR3.

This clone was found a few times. The DNA of the CDR3 is TGTGCCAGCAGCGTAGGTAGGGCCTTTAACGGGGGTCGACTCACTCCCAGCTCCTACAATGAGCAGTTCTTC. As protein: CASSVGRAFNGGRLTPSSYNEQFF. The gene calls are TRBV9 and TRBJ2-1; D may be TRBD2 (6 bases). Germline V CDR1 and CDR2: SGDLS, YYNGEE. The ends were cut back, 0 bases at V and 0 bases at J, with 34 bases in the middle. The CDR3 consists of 24 residues.

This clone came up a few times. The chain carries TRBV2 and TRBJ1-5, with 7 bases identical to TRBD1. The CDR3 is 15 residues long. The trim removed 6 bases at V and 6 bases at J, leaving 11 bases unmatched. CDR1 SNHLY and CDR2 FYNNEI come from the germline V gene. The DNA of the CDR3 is TGTGCCAGCAGGGGACAGCCAGTCGGCGGTCAGCCCCAGCATTTT. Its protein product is CASRGQPVGGQPQHF.

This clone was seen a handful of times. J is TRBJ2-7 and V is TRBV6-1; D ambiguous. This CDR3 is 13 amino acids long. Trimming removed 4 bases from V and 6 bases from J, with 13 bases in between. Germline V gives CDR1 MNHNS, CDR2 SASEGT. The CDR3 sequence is CASSVSIHREQYF. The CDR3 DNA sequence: TGTGCCAGCAGTGTTAGTATTCACCGCGAGCAGTACTTC.

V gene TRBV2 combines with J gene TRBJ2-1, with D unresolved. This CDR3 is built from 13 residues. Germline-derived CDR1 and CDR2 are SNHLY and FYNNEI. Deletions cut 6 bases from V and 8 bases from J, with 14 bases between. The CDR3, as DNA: TGTGCCAGCAGACGGTCCAGACGGGATGAGCAGTTCTTC. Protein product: CASRRSRRDEQFF.

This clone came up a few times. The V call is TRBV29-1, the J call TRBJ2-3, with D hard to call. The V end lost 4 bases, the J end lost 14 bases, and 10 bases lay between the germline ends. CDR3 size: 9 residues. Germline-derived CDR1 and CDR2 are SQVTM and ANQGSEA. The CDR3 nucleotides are TGCAGCGTTGTGTTTTGGACGTATTTT. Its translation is CSVVFWTYF.

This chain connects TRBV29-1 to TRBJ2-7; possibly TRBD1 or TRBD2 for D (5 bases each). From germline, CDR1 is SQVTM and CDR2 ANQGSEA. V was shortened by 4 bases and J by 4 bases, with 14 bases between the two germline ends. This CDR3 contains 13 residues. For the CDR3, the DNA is TGCAGCGTTGGGTCATATGGGGGTTACGAGCAGTACTTC. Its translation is CSVGSYGGYEQYF.

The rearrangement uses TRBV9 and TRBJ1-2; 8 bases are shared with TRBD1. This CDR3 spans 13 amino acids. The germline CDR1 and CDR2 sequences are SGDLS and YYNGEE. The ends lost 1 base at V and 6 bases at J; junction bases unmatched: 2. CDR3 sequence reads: CASSVSTGDGYTF. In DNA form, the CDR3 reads TGTGCCAGCAGCGTATCGACAGGGGATGGCTACACCTTC.

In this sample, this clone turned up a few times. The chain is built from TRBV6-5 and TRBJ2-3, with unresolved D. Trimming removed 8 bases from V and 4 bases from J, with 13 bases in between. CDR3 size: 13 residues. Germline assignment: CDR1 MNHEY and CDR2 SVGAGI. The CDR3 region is CASLPPGSDTQYF. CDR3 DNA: TGTGCCAGCCTCCCCCCGGGCTCAGATACGCAGTATTTT.

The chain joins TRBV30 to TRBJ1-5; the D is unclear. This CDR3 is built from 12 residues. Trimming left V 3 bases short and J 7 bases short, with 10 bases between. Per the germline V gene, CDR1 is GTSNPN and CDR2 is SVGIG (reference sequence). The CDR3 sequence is CAWRSAGQPQHF. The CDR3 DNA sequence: TGTGCCTGGAGGTCTGCGGGCCAGCCCCAGCATTTT.

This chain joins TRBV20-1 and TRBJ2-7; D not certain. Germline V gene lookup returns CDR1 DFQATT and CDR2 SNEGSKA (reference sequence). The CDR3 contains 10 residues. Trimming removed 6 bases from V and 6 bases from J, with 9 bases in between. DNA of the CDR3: TGCAGTGCGGACCACAGCGAGCAGTACTTC. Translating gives CSADHSEQYF.

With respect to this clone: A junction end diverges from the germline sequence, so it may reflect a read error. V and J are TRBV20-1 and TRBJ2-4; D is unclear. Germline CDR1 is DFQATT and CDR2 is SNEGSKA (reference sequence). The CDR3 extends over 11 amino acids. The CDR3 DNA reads TGCAGTGCAGCGACCAATAACATTCAGTACTTC. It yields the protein CSAATNNIQYF.

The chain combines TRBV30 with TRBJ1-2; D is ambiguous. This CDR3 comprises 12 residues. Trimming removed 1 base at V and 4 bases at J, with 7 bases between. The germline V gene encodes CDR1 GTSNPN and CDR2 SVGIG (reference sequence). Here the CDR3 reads CAWSARGYGYTF. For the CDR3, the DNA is TGTGCCTGGAGTGCCCGGGGCTATGGCTACACCTTC. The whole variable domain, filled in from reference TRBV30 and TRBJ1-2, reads SQTIHQWPATLVQPVGSPLSLECTVEGTSNPNLYWYRQAAGRGLQLLFYSVGIGQISSEVPQNLSASRPQDRQFILSSKKLLLSDSGFYLCAWSARGYGYTFGSGTRLTVV.

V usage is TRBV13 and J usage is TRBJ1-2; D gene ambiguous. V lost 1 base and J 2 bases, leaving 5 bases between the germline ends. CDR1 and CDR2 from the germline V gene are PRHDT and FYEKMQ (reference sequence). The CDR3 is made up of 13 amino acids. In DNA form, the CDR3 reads TGTGCCAGCAGCTTAGCCGACAACTATGGCTACACCTTC. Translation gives CASSLADNYGYTF.

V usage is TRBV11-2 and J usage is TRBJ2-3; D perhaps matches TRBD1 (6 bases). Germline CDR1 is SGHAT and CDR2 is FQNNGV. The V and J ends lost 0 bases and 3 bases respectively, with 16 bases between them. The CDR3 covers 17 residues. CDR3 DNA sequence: TGTGCCAGCAGCTTAGATACGTCAGGGGCTGGGACAGATACGCAGTATTTT. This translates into CASSLDTSGAGTDTQYF.

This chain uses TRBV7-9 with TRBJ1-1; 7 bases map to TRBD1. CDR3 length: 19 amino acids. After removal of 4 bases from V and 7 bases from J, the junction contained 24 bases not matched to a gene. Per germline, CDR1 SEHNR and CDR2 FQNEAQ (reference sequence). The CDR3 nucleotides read TGTGCCAGCAGCTCTAAACCTTGGGGTAGGGGGCGCGGGTTGGATGAAGCTTTCTTT. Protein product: CASSSKPWGRGRGLDEAFF.

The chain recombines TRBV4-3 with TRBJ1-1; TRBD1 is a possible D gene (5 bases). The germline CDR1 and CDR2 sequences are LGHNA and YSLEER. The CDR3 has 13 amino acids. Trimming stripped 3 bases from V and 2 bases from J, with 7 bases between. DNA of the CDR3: TGCGCCAGCAGCCACGACAGCAACACTGAAGCTTTCTTT. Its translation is CASSHDSNTEAFF.